This T cell receptor beta chain was sequenced during a study of PD-1 blockade in classical Hodgkin lymphoma. The V end was cut by 5 bases, the J end by 5 bases, with 14 bases between. Looked up from germline, CDR1 is SGHNT and CDR2 is YYREEE (reference sequence). The CDR3 covers 13 residues. As for time point: newly diagnosed, previously untreated cHL patient sample. From thawed PBMCs, CD8+ T cells were isolated by magnetic negative selection. The method was immunoSEQ multiplex PCR; TCRdb's version includes in-frame clones alone and lacks a portion of them. There are about 5,500 clones in the sample; roughly nine tenths occur only once, and 20% lies in the top ten.

The chain uses TRBV5-4 and TRBJ2-7, with D perhaps matching TRBD2 (6 bases). This TCR was sampled from a human donor with classical Hodgkin lymphoma. The sequenced sample was CD8+ T cells from blood. CDR3 protein: CASRPEAGHEQYF. CDR3 nucleotide sequence: TGTGCCAGCAGGCCCGAAGCGGGCCACGAGCAGTACTTC.